This TCR beta chain was observed in a study of blood T cell repertoires in COVID-19. The wider study: There were acute and convalescent COVID-19 samples, and they came from the United States, Italy and Spain. From T cells, B-cell-depleted T cells, or PBMCs came the material, which was cDNA or gDNA.

The V end was cut by 3 bases, the J end by 4 bases, with 9 bases between. The germline gives CDR1 LGHNA, CDR2 YNFKEQ. The CDR3 is made up of 14 amino acids. Original data processing: Cell counts per sample came from amplifying reference gene primers. The table came from immunoSEQ multiplex PCR; TCRdb's copy has only in-frame clones and leaves some out. D and trimming come from the DNA, and the V and J calls and clone size come from that table. The sample contains approximately 390,000 clones, around 87% of which appear only once. The rearrangement joins TRBV4-2 to TRBJ2-2; D is unclear. The sequenced material came from peripheral blood. This TCR came from a man between 18 and 29 years old with active or convalescent COVID-19. This CDR3 is CASSQSDSTGELFF. The CDR3 region has the DNA TGTGCCAGCAGCCAGAGTGATTCCACCGGGGAGCTGTTTTTT.